Each of the 28 T cell receptor beta chains below was sequenced from the same sample in a study of regulatory T cells in long-lasting Graves disease. According to the study, TCR beta libraries were built with iRepertoire HTBI primers and CDR3-region Arm-PCR. MiXCR, applied by TCRdb to the multiplex PCR reads, yields one record per CDR3 protein. This table holds approximately 360,000 distinct CDR3 sequences, more than 20% found once. Time point reported: persistent/refractory GD, antithyroid drugs over 5 years with positive TRAb. Generation of the TCR library employed RNA extracted from PBMCs. The source material was peripheral blood mononuclear cells (PBMCs), sampled when the disease was refractory, from a patient treated with antithyroid drugs. The receptors were sampled from a woman aged 40-49 years with Graves disease.

This clonotype was observed many times. The chain joins TRBV2 to TRBJ2-2; no clear D gene. The CDR3 spans 12 residues. The V end lost 11 bases, the J end lost 1 base, and 8 bases lay between the germline ends. Germline-derived CDR1 and CDR2 are SNHLY and FYNNEI. The CDR3 region has the DNA TGTGCCGGCGCTAAGAACACCGGGGAGCTGTTTTTT. As protein: CAGAKNTGELFF. The complete variable domain, with remaining parts taken from reference TRBV2 and TRBJ2-2, reads EPEVTQTPSHQVTQMGQEVILRCVPISNHLYFYWYRQILGQKVEFLVSFYNNEISEKSEIFDDQFSVERPDGSNFTLKIRSTKLEDSAMYFCAGAKNTGELFFGEGSRLTVL.

This clonotype was detected only a few times. The chain joins TRBV25-1 to TRBJ1-4, with 9 positions matching TRBD1. This CDR3 comprises 15 residues. V dropped 3 bases and J dropped 4; count of bases not matched to a gene: 3. Germline lookup yields CDR1 MGHDK and CDR2 SYGVNS. The CDR3 region has the DNA TGTGCCAGCAGTGATACGGACAGGGGTAATGAAAAACTGTTTTTT. It yields the protein CASSDTDRGNEKLFF.

This clonotype was seen repeatedly, ten times or more. The chain uses TRBV6-5 and TRBJ1-2; D is perhaps TRBD1 (6 bases). CDR3 size: 12 residues. From germline, CDR1 is MNHEY and CDR2 SVGAGI. The V gene lost 4 bases and the J gene lost 4 bases, with 7 bases spanning the gap. CDR3 coding DNA: TGTGCCAGCAGTTCGGACAGCTATGGCTACACCTTC. It yields the protein CASSSDSYGYTF.

This clonotype was seen ten or more times. The rearrangement uses TRBV5-1 and TRBJ2-7, with D possibly TRBD2 on 5 matching bases. The V and J ends lost 2 bases and 4 bases respectively, with 13 bases between them. CDR1 is SGHRS and CDR2 is YFSETQ in the germline V gene. This CDR3 spans 14 amino acids. The CDR3 sequence is CASSFVGARYEQYF. The DNA for the CDR3 is TGCGCCAGCAGCTTCGTGGGAGCGAGGTACGAGCAGTACTTC.

This clonotype turned up a few times. This rearrangement joins TRBV4-1 to TRBJ2-1, with D possibly matching TRBD1 (5 bases). The CDR3 has 17 residues. V lost 1 base and J 6 bases, leaving 19 bases between the germline ends. Per the germline V gene, CDR1 is MGHRA and CDR2 is YSYEKL. The CDR3 reads CASSQVITAGRSNEQFF. The CDR3 region has the DNA TGCGCCAGCAGCCAAGTGATCACGGCAGGGCGAAGCAATGAGCAGTTCTTC.

V and J are TRBV7-2 and TRBJ2-5, with D tentatively TRBD1 (6 bases). The V end was cut by 6 bases, the J end by 5 bases, with 19 bases between. The CDR3 contains 15 residues. The germline CDR1 and CDR2 sequences are SGHTA and FQGNSA. The CDR3 sequence: CASRARGDPGETQYF. CDR3 bases: TGTGCCAGCAGGGCCAGGGGTGATCCCGGGGAGACCCAGTACTTC.

This chain's CDR3 is CASSITGPYEQYF. In DNA, the CDR3 is TGTGCCAGCAGTATAACAGGCCCCTACGAGCAGTACTTC. The chain couples TRBV27 to TRBJ2-7; possible D gene TRBD1, 5 bases. The germline V and J ends were trimmed by 5 bases and 2 bases, with 10 bases remaining between them. CDR3 size: 13 residues. CDR1 is MNHEY, CDR2 SMNVEV, per germline (reference sequence).

This clonotype has at least ten counts. The V and J genes are TRBV28 and TRBJ1-5, with D unclear. The CDR3 consists of 16 residues. V dropped 2 bases and J dropped 4 bases, with 15 bases sitting between them. Germline V gene sequence: CDR1 MDHEN, CDR2 SYDVKM. CDR3 DNA sequence: TGTGCCAGCAGTTTAACGCTCAGCTACAGTAATCAGCCCCAGCATTTT. Translating it yields CASSLTLSYSNQPQHF.

Of note for this clonotype: Its ends do not fully match the called genes, so a read error is possible. V and J are TRBV7-9 and TRBJ2-7; D is possibly TRBD1 (6 bases). The CDR3 loop spans 15 amino acids. Germline CDR1 reads SEHNR; CDR2 reads FQNEAQ (reference sequence). CDR3 coding DNA: TGTGCCAGCAGCTCTGGGGGCAGCCAAATATACGGGCAGTACTTC. Amino acids: CASSSGGSQIYGQYF.

The chain combines TRBV6-2 or TRBV6-3 with TRBJ2-2; the D gene is possibly TRBD2 (5 bases). The CDR3 is made up of 17 amino acids. The germline V gene encodes CDR1 MNHEY and CDR2 SVGEGT. The germline V and J ends were trimmed by 0 bases and 5 bases, with 16 bases remaining between them. Written as DNA, the CDR3 is TGTGCCAGCAGTTACTCGAGCCCGGGGTCTCGGACCGGGGAGCTGTTTTTT. As protein: CASSYSSPGSRTGELFF.

Comment on this clonotype: The junction differs from germline at one of its ends, possibly a read error. This chain uses TRBV5-6 with TRBJ2-7; TRBD1 might be the D (6 bases). This CDR3 comprises 14 residues. The germline CDR1 and CDR2 sequences are SGHDT and YYEEEE. This CDR3 is CVSSFRDKSYEQYF. CDR3 nucleotides: TGTGTCAGCAGCTTCCGGGACAAGTCCTACGAGCAGTACTTC.

The chain has TRBV19 and TRBJ1-5; no reliable D call. The CDR3 consists of 12 residues. V shed 7 bases and J shed 3 bases, with 7 bases lying between them. The germline V gene encodes CDR1 LNHDA and CDR2 SQIVND (reference sequence). CDR3 protein: CASTSLNQPQHF. The CDR3 DNA is TGTGCCAGTACCTCTCTCAATCAGCCCCAGCATTTT.

This chain links TRBV6-1 with TRBJ1-3, with D maybe TRBD1 (6 bases). This CDR3 has 14 residues. Per the germline V gene, CDR1 is MNHNS and CDR2 is SASEGT. The V end lost 6 bases, the J end lost 3 bases, and 12 bases lay between the germline ends. The DNA for the CDR3 is TGTGCCAGCAGGCGGAACAGGGTTGGAAACACCATATATTTT. Translated, it gives CASRRNRVGNTIYF.

This clonotype has a count of ten or more. CDR3 protein: CASSFGGVEQYF. CDR3 bases: TGTGCCAGCAGCTTCGGAGGGGTCGAGCAGTACTTC. The chain recombines TRBV11-2 with TRBJ2-7; D perhaps matches TRBD2 (6 bases). V was clipped by 3 bases and J by 6 bases, with 9 bases between them. The germline V gene has CDR1 SGHAT and CDR2 FQNNGV. The length of the CDR3 is 12 residues.

This clonotype was seen many times. The rearrangement uses TRBV28 and TRBJ1-1; no firm D call. The germline gives CDR1 MDHEN, CDR2 SYDVKM. This CDR3 is built from 14 residues. Trimming removed 6 bases from V and 0 bases from J, with 11 bases in between. The CDR3 region has the DNA TGTGCCAGCAGCCCCCCTATAGTGAACACTGAAGCTTTCTTT. Residues: CASSPPIVNTEAFF.

About this clonotype itself: A much more abundant neighbour one base away suggests this may be a read error. The rearrangement uses TRBV7-2 and TRBJ2-5; D unresolved. Between the trimmed V and J ends, which lost 1 base and 4 bases, there was a span of 7 bases. Germline CDR1 SGHTA, CDR2 FQGNSA. This CDR3 has 13 amino acids. The CDR3: CASSLDLRETQYF. CDR3 in DNA: TGTGCCAGCAGCTTAGACCTGAGAGAGACCCAGTACTTC.

V gene TRBV15 combines with J gene TRBJ2-7; tentative D call: TRBD1 (6 bases). The germline V gene has CDR1 LNHNV and CDR2 YYDKDF (reference sequence). V was shortened by 2 bases and J by 7 bases, with 12 bases between the two germline ends. CDR3 length: 13 residues. Written as DNA, the CDR3 is TGTGCCACCAGCAGACAAACCACAGGGGAGCAGTACTTC. Translating it yields CATSRQTTGEQYF.

With respect to this clonotype: It may be a read error: a sequence one base away is much more abundant. V and J are TRBV10-3 and TRBJ2-6; 8 nucleotides align to TRBD1. The CDR3 totals 13 residues. The trim removed 10 bases at V and 18 bases at J, leaving 17 bases unmatched. Germline V gene lookup returns CDR1 ENHRY and CDR2 SYGVKD. The DNA of the CDR3 is TGTGCCACCAGACCACCGGACAGGGCTACCGAGACTTTC. This gives the protein CATRPPDRATETF.

This clonotype came up many times. V usage is TRBV5-1 and J usage is TRBJ1-2; D is undetermined. The CDR3 is 13 residues long. Germline values: CDR1 SGHRS, CDR2 YFSETQ. The ends were cut back, 0 bases at V and 6 bases at J, with 9 bases in the middle. The CDR3 region is CASSLAGWNGYTF. Here the CDR3 DNA reads TGCGCCAGCAGCTTGGCAGGCTGGAATGGCTACACCTTC.

The CDR3 sequence is CSARNHGQGASYEQYF. Written as DNA, the CDR3 is TGCAGTGCTAGAAACCATGGACAGGGGGCGTCCTACGAGCAGTACTTC. The chain has TRBV20-1 and TRBJ2-7, with 11 bases identical to TRBD1. Germline CDR1 and CDR2: DFQATT and SNEGSKA (reference sequence). The CDR3 length is 16 residues. The V gene end was trimmed by 2 bases and the J gene end by 1 base; junction bases not matched to a gene: 7.

Details on this clonotype: It differs at one base from a far larger clone, so likely a read error. The chain carries TRBV6-2 or TRBV6-3 and TRBJ2-2; a possible D gene is TRBD2 (5 bases). The V gene's germline CDR1 is MNHEY and CDR2 SVGEGT. This CDR3 has 15 amino acids. The CDR3 bases are TGTGCCAGCAGTGAATTTCAAGGGAACACCGGGGAGCTGCTTTTT. Encoded protein: CASSEFQGNTGELLF.

At least ten counts were recorded for this clonotype. V usage is TRBV28 and J usage is TRBJ2-7, with D possibly called TRBD1 or TRBD2 (5 bases each). Germline V gene lookup returns CDR1 MDHEN and CDR2 SYDVKM. Trimming shortened V by 5 bases and J by 2 bases, and 13 bases separated the two germline ends. This CDR3 has 14 amino acids. CDR3 nucleotide sequence: TGTGCCAGCAGTCTCCTGGGACGGACCTACGAGCAGTACTTC. Its protein is CASSLLGRTYEQYF.

The rearrangement joins TRBV7-2 to TRBJ1-2, with 8 bases identical to TRBD1. The CDR3 is 17 residues long. The germline gives CDR1 SGHTA, CDR2 FQGNSA. After removal of 5 bases from V and 0 bases from J, the junction contained 11 bases not matched to a gene. The CDR3, as DNA: TGTGCCAGCAGCCCTAGGGCAGGGGGCACTACTAACTATGGCTACACCTTC. It is translated as CASSPRAGGTTNYGYTF.

This clonotype was detected only a few times. V is TRBV20-1 and J is TRBJ2-7, with TRBD1 identical over 9 bases. Losses at the gene ends were 6 bases for V and 3 bases for J; bases not matched to a gene: 6. CDR3 length: 13 amino acids. From germline, CDR1 is DFQATT and CDR2 SNEGSKA (reference sequence). DNA of the CDR3: TGCAGTGCCGCTGGACAGGGGAGCTACGAGCAGTACTTC. This encodes CSAAGQGSYEQYF.

V gene TRBV25-1 combines with J gene TRBJ1-2; D is unresolved. The CDR3 is made up of 14 amino acids. The germline V and J ends were trimmed by 7 bases and 5 bases, with 17 bases remaining between them. Germline CDR1 is MGHDK and CDR2 is SYGVNS. The CDR3 here is CASKAGGTDYGYTF. CDR3 DNA: TGTGCCAGCAAGGCAGGCGGAACCGATTATGGCTACACCTTC.

The chain links TRBV12-3 or TRBV12-4 to TRBJ2-7, with D possibly called TRBD1 or TRBD2 (6 bases each). V was pared by 3 bases and J by 7 bases, with 16 bases between. This CDR3 region has 14 residues. CDR3 bases: TGTGCCAGCAGTTTTTGGGCAAAAGGGGGGGAGCAGTACTTC. It specifies CASSFWAKGGEQYF.

The table lists this clonotype with many counts. This chain joins TRBV28 and TRBJ2-7, with 10 bases identical to TRBD1. CDR1 is MDHEN and CDR2 is SYDVKM in the germline V gene. The CDR3 is made up of 16 amino acids. V gave up 8 bases and J gave up 1 base; unmatched junction bases: 11. As DNA, the CDR3 is TGTGCCAGCGACAGTGACAGGGGGCTGGATTCCTACGAGCAGTACTTC. It yields the protein CASDSDRGLDSYEQYF. The variable domain in full, with the rest retrieved from reference TRBV28 and TRBJ2-7, is DVKVTQSSRYLVKRTGEKVFLECVQDMDHENMFWYRQDPGLGLRLIYFSYDVKMKEKGDIPEGYSVSREKKERFSLILESASTNQTSMYLCASDSDRGLDSYEQYFGPGTRLTVT.

The chain recombines TRBV5-1 with TRBJ2-5, with D hard to call. The ends were cut back, 0 bases at V and 2 bases at J, with 8 bases in the middle. Germline V gives CDR1 SGHRS, CDR2 YFSETQ. This CDR3 contains 14 residues. This chain's CDR3 is CASSLATLQETQYF. CDR3 bases: TGCGCCAGCAGCTTGGCTACCTTACAAGAGACCCAGTACTTC.